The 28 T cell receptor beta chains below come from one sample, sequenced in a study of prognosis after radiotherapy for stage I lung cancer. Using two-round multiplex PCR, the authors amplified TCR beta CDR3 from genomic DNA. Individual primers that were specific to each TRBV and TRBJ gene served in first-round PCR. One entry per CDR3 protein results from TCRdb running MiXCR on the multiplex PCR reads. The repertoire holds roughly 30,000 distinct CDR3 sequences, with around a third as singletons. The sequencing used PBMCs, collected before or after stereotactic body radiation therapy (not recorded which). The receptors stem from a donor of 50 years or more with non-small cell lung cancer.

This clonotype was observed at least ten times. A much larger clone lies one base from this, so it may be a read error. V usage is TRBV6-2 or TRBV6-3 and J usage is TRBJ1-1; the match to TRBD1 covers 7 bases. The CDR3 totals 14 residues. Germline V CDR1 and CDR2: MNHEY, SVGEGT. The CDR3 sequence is CASSGTVLNTEVFF. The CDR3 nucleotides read TGTGCCAGCAGTGGGACAGTATTGAACACTGAAGTTTTCTTT.

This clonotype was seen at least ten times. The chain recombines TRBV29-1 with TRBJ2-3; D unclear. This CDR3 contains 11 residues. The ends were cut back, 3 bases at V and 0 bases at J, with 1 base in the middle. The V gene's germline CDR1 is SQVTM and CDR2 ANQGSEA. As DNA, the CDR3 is TGCAGCGTTGAGAGCACAGATACGCAGTATTTT. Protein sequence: CSVESTDTQYF.

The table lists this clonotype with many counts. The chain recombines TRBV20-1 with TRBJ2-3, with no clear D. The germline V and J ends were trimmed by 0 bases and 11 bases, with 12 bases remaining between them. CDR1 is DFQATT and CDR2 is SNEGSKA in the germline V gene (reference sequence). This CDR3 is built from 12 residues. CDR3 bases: TGCAGTGCTAGAGATTATTGGGATGGGCAGTATTTT. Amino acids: CSARDYWDGQYF.

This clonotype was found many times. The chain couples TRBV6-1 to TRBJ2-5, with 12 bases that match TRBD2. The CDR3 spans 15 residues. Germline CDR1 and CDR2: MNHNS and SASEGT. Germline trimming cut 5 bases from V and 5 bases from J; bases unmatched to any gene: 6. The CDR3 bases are TGTGCCAGCAGTAGGCGACTAGCGGGGGAGGAGACCCAGTACTTC. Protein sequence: CASSRRLAGEETQYF.

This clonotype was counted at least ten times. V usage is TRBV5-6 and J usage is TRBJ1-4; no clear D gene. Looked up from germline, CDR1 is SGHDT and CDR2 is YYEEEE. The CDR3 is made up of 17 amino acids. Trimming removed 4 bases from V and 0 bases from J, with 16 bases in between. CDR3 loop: CASSALQFSSTNEKLFF. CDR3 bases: TGTGCCAGCAGCGCTTTACAGTTTTCCTCAACTAATGAAAAACTGTTTTTT.

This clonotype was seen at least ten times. The CDR3 DNA reads as TGTGCCAGCAGTCCCGGACTAGCTTCCCGCTCCTCCTACGAGCAGTACTTC. Protein product: CASSPGLASRSSYEQYF. The genes are TRBV6-2 or TRBV6-3 and TRBJ2-7, with 8 nucleotides matching TRBD2. Germline-derived CDR1 and CDR2 are MNHEY and SVGEGT. The V segment lost 5 bases and the J segment 0 bases; nucleotides outside the gene matches: 12. This CDR3 comprises 17 residues.

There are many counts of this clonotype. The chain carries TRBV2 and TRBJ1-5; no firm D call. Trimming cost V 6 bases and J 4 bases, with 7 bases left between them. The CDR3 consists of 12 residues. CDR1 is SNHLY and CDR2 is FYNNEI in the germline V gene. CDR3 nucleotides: TGTGCCAGCAGCCAGGCTAATCAGCCCCAGCATTTT. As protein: CASSQANQPQHF.

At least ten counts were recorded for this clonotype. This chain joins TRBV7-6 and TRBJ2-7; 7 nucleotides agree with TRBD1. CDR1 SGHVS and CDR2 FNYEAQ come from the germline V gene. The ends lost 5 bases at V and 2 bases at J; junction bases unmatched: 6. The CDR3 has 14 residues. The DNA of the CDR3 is TGTGCCAGCAGCCAGGGGGTCCCAACCTACGAGCAGTACTTC. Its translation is CASSQGVPTYEQYF. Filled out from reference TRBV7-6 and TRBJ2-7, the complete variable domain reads GAGVSQSPRYKVTKRGQDVALRCDPISGHVSLYWYRQALGQGPEFLTYFNYEAQQDKSGLPNDRFSAERPEGSISTLTIQRTEQRDSAMYRCASSQGVPTYEQYFGPGTRLTVT.

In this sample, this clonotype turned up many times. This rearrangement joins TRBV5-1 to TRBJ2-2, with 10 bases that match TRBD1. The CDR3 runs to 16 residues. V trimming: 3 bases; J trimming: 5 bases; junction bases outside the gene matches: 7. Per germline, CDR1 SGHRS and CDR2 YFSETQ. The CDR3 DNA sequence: TGCGCCAGCAGCTCGTCCCCGGGACAGGGGACCGGGGAGCTGTTTTTT. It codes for CASSSSPGQGTGELFF. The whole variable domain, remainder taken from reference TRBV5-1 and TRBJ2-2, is KAGVTQTPRYLIKTRGQQVTLSCSPISGHRSVSWYQQTPGQGLQFLFEYFSETQRNKGNFPGRFSGRQFSNSRSEMNVSTLELGDSALYLCASSSSPGQGTGELFFGEGSRLTVL.

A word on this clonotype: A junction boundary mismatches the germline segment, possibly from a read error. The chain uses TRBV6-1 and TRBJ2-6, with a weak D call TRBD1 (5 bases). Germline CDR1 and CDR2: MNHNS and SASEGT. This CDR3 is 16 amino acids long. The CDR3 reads CASSECESSGANVLTF. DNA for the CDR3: TGTGCCAGCAGTGAATGTGAGAGCTCTGGGGCCAACGTCTTGACTTTC.

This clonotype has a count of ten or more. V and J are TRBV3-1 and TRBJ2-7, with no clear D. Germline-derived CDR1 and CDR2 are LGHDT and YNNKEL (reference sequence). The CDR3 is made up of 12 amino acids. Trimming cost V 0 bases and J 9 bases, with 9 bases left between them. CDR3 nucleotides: TGTGCCAGCAGCCAAGACCGGTGGTCGCAGTACTTC. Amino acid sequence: CASSQDRWSQYF.

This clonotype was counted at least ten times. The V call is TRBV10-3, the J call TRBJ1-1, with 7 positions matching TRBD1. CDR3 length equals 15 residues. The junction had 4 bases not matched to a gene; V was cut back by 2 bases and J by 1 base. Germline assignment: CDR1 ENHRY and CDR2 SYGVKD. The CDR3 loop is CAISERTGSNTEAFF. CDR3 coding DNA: TGTGCCATCAGTGAGAGGACAGGATCGAACACTGAAGCTTTCTTT.

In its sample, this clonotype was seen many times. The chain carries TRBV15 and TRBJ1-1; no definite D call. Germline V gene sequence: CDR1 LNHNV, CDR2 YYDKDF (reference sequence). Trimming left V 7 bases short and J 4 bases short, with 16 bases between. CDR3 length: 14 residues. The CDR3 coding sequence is TGTGCCACCACCCCGACGCGACTCCTCACTGAAGCTTTCTTT. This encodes CATTPTRLLTEAFF.

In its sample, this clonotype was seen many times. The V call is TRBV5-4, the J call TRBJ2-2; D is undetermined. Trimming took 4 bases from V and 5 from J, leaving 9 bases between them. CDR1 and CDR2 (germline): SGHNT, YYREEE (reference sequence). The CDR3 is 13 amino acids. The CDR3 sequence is CASSGRVTGELFF. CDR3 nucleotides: TGTGCCAGCAGCGGGCGCGTAACCGGGGAGCTGTTTTTT.

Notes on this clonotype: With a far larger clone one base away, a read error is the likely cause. This CDR3 is CASSYDSEAFF. In nucleotides, the CDR3 is TGTGCCAGCAGTTACGACAGTGAAGCTTTCTTT. The chain couples TRBV28 to TRBJ1-1; D is perhaps TRBD1 (5 bases). In germline, CDR1 is MDHEN, CDR2 SYDVKM. The CDR3 covers 11 residues. V dropped 4 bases and J dropped 7 bases, with 7 bases sitting between them. Looking up the rest from reference TRBV28 and TRBJ1-1 gives the full variable domain: DVKVTQSSRYLVKRTGEKVFLECVQDMDHENMFWYRQDPGLGLRLIYFSYDVKMKEKGDIPEGYSVSREKKERFSLILESASTNQTSMYLCASSYDSEAFFGQGTRLTVV.

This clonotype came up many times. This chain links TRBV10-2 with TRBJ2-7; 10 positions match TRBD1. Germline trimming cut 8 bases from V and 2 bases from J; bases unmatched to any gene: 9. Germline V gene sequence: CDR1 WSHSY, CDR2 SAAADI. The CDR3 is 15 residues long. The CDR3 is CASQIGGQGPYEQYF. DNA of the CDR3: TGCGCCAGCCAAATCGGGGGACAGGGGCCCTACGAGCAGTACTTC.

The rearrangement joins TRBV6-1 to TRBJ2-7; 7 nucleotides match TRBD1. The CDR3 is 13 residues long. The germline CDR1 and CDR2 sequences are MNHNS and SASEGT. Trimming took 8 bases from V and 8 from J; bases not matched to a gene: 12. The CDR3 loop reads CASRPGQWVKQYF. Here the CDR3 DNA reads TGTGCCAGCCGGCCGGGACAGTGGGTCAAGCAGTACTTC.

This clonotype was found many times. The CDR3 region is CASSFVGHSSGNTIYF. The CDR3 DNA reads as TGTGCCAGCAGTTTTGTAGGACACTCCTCGGGAAACACCATATATTTT. The V gene is TRBV12-3 or TRBV12-4, the J gene TRBJ1-3; possibly TRBD1 for D (5 bases). The germline V and J ends were trimmed by 3 bases and 4 bases, with 16 bases remaining between them. CDR3 length: 16 residues.

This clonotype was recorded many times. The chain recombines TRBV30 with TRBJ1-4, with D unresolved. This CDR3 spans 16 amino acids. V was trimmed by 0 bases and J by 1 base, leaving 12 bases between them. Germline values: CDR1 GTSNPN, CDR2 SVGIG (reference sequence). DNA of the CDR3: TGTGCCTGGAGTGTATGGCCCCCGGGAACTAATGAAAAACTGTTTTTT. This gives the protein CAWSVWPPGTNEKLFF.

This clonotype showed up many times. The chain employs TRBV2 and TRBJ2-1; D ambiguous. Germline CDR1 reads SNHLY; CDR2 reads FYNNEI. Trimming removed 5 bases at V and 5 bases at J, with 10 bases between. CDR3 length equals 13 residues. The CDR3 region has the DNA TGTGCCAGCAGTAGCGACACTGACAATGAGCAGTTCTTC. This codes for CASSSDTDNEQFF.

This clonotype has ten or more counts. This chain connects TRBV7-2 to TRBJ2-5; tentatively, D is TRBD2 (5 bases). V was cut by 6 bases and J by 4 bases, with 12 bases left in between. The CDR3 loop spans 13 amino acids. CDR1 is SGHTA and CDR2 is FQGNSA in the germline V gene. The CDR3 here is CASSSGNRETQYF. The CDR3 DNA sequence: TGTGCCAGCAGTTCGGGGAATCGAGAGACCCAGTACTTC.

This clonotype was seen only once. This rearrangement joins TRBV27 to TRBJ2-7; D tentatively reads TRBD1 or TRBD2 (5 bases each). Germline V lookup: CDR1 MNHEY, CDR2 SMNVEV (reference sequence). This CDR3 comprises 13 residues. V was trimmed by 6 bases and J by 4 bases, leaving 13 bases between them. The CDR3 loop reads CASSRRVAYEQYF. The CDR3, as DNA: TGTGCCAGCAGCCGCAGGGTAGCGTACGAGCAGTACTTC.

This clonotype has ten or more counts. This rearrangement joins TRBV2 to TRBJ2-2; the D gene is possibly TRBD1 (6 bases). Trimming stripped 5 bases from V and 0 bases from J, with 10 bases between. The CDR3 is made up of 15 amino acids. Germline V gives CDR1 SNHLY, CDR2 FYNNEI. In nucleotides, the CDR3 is TGTGCCAGCAGTCTCGGGACAACGAACACCGGGGAGCTGTTTTTT. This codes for CASSLGTTNTGELFF.

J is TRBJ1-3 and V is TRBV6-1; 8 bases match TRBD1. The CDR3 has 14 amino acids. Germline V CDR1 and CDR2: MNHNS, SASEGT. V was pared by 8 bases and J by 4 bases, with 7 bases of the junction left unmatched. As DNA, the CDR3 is TGTGCCAGCGCCAGGGGGCGCGAAGGAAACACCATATATTTT. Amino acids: CASARGREGNTIYF.

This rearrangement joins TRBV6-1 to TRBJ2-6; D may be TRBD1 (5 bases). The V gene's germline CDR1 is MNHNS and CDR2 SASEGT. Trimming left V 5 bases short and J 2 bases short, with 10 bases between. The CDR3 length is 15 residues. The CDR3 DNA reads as TGTGCCAGCAGTCTAAAGACAGCTGGGGCCAACGTCCTGACTTTC. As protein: CASSLKTAGANVLTF.

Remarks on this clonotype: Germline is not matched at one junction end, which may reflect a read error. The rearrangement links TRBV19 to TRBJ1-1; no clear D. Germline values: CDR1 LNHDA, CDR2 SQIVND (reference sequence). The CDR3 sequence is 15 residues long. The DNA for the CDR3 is TGTGCCAGTAGTAGGTTTTCTGGCCTGAACACTGGAGCTTTCTTT. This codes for CASSRFSGLNTGAFF.

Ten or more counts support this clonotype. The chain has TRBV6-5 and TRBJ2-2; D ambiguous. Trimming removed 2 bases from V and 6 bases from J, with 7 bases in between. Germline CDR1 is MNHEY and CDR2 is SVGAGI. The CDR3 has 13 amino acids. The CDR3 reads CASSYVRSGELFF. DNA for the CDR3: TGTGCCAGCAGTTACGTGCGGTCCGGGGAGCTGTTTTTT.

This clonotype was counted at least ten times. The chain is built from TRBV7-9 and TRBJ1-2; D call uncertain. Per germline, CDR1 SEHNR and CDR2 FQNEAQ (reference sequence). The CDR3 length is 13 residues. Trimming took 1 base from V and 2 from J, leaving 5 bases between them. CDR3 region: CASSLDGNYGYTF. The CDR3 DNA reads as TGTGCCAGCAGCTTAGACGGAAACTATGGCTACACCTTC.